Included here is one T cell receptor beta chain sequence, with context. CDR3 length equals 16 residues. CDR1 and CDR2 from the germline V gene are SGHTS and YDEGEE. V trimming: 7 bases; J trimming: 5 bases; junction bases outside the gene matches: 13. Participants reported their clinical history, and cohort assignment relied on those reports. All recovered Cohort 3 donors got two negative PCRs, got clearance, or saw symptom resolution. This sample was included in a study of blood T cell repertoires in COVID-19. Overall study context: The United States, Italy and Spain supplied acute and convalescent COVID-19 samples. In each case, the material was cDNA or gDNA derived from T cells, B-cell-depleted T cells, or PBMCs.

The protocol was immunoSEQ multiplex PCR, while the TCRdb copy is restricted to in-frame clones and leaves out a portion. The table has about 130,000 clones, roughly 90% seen once. The rearrangement joins TRBV5-8 to TRBJ1-4; 8 positions match TRBD1. Sequencing input: PBMCs or T cells enriched from blood (not recorded which). The clonotype comes from a woman aged 45 to 65 who had recovered from COVID-19. For the CDR3, the DNA is TGTGCCAGCGCTGGGACAGGAGGATCTTGGAATGAAAAACTGTTTTTT. Residues: CASAGTGGSWNEKLFF.